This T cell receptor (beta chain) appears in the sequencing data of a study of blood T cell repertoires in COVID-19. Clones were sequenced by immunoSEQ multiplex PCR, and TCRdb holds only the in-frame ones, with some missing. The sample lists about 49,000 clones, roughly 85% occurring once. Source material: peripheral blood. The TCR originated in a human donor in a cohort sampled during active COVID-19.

CDR3 DNA: TGCGCCAGCAGCACCTTGCGTACTAGCACAGATACGCAGTATTTT. It is translated as CASSTLRTSTDTQYF. This sequence joins TRBV5-1 and TRBJ2-3, with D uncertain. The ends were cut back, 4 bases at V and 0 bases at J, with 12 bases in the middle. Germline V gene data show CDR1 as SGHRS and CDR2 as YFSETQ. This CDR3 contains 15 residues.